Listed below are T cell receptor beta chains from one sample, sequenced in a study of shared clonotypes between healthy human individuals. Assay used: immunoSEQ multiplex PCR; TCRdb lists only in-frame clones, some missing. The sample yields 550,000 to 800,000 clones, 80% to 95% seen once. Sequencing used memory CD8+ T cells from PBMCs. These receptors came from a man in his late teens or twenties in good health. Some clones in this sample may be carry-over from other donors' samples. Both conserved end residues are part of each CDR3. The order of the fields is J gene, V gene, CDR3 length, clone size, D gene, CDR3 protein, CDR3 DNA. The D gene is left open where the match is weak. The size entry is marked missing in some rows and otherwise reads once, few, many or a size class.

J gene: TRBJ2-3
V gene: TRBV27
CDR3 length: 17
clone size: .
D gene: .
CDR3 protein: CASSAHPTGVSTDTQYF
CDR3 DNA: TGTGCCAGCAGTGCACACCCTACGGGAGTAAGTACAGATACGCAGTATTTT

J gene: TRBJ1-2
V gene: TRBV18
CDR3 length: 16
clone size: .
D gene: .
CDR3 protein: CASSPQPGVLNYGYTF
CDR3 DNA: TGTGCCAGCTCACCCCAGCCAGGGGTACTTAACTATGGCTACACCTTC

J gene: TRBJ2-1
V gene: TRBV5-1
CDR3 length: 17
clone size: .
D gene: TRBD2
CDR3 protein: CASSPVGLVSSYNEQFF
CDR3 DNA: TGCGCCAGCAGCCCGGTCGGACTAGTAAGCTCCTACAATGAGCAGTTCTTC

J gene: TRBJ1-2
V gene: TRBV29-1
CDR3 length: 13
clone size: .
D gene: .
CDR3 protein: CSVDGGPWGGYTF
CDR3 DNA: TGCAGCGTTGATGGTGGGCCCTGGGGTGGCTACACCTTC

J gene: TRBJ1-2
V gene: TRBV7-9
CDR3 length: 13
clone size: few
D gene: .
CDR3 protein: CASSLDTNYGYTF
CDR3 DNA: TGTGCCAGCAGTTTAGACACGAACTATGGCTACACCTTC

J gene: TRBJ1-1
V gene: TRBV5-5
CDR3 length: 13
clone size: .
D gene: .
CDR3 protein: CATSRQLNTEAFF
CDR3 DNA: TGTGCCACCTCCAGACAGTTGAACACTGAAGCTTTCTTT

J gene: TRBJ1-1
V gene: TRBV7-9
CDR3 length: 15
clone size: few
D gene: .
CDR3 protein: CASTILGGKNTEAFF
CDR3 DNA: TGTGCCAGCACCATCCTGGGGGGAAAGAACACTGAAGCTTTCTTT

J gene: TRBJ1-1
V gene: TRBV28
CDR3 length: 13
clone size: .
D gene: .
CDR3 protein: CASLQSFVTEAFF
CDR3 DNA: TGTGCCAGCCTTCAGTCTTTTGTCACTGAAGCTTTCTTT

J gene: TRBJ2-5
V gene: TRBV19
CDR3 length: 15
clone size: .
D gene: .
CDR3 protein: CASSHRDTRQETQYF
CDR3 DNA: TGTGCCAGTAGCCACCGGGACACCAGACAAGAGACCCAGTACTTC

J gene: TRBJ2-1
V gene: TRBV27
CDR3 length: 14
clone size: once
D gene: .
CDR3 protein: CASSLLSGATGAFF
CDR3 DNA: TGTGCCAGCAGTTTATTATCAGGGGCCACCGGCGCATTCTTC

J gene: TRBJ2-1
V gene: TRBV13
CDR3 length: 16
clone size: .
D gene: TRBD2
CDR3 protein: CASSSRLAGEWNEQFF
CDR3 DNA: TGTGCCAGCAGCTCCCGACTAGCGGGAGAATGGAATGAGCAGTTCTTC

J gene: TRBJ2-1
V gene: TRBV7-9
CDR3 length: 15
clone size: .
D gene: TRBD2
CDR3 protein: CASSLALAGDNEQFF
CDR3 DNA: TGTGCCAGCAGCTTAGCACTAGCGGGAGACAATGAGCAGTTCTTC

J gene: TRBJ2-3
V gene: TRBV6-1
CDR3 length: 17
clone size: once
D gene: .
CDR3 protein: CASSEIGYLFDTDTQYF
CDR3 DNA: TGTGCCAGCAGTGAGATTGGGTACCTCTTCGACACAGATACGCAGTATTTT

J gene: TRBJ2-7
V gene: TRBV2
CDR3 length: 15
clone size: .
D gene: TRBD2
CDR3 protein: CASTNGTSAYYEQYF
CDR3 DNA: TGTGCCAGCACTAACGGGACTAGCGCATACTACGAGCAGTACTTC

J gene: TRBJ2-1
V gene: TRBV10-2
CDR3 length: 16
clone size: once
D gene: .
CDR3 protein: CASSGGAGSSYNEQFF
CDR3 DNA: TGCGCCAGCAGTGGGGGGGCAGGAAGCTCCTACAATGAGCAGTTCTTC

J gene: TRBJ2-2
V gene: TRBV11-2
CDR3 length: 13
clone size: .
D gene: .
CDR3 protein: CASSFGRTGELFF
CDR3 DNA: TGTGCCAGCAGCTTCGGCAGGACCGGGGAGCTGTTTTTT

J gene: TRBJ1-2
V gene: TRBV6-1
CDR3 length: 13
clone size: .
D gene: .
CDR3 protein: CATYGGNLLGYTF
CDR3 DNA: TGTGCCACCTACGGGGGGAACCTGTTAGGCTACACCTTC

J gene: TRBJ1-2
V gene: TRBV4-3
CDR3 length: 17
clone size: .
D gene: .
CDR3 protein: CASSPEGSRPGGYGYTF
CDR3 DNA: TGCGCCAGCAGCCCAGAGGGATCCCGGCCCGGGGGCTATGGCTACACCTTC

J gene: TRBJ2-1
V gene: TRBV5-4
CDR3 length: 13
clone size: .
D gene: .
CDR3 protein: CASSLGGLYEQFF
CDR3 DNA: TGTGCCAGCAGTCTGGGAGGTCTGTATGAGCAGTTCTTC

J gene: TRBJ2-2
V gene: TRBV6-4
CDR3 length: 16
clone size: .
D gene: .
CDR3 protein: CASSDSAGSNTGELFF
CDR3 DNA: TGTGCCAGCAGTGACTCCGCAGGGTCGAACACCGGGGAGCTGTTTTTT

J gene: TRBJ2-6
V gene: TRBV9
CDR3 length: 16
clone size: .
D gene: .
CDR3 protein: CASSAPSGSGANVLTF
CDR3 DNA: TGTGCCAGCAGCGCTCCTTCCGGGTCCGGGGCCAACGTCCTGACTTTC

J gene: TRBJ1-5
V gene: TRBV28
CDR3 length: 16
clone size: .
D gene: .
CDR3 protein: CASSLLGEDGNQPQHF
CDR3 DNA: TGTGCCAGCAGTTTATTGGGGGAAGACGGCAATCAGCCCCAGCATTTT

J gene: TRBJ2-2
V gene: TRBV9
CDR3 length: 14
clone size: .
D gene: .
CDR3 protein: CASSVVQSTGELFF
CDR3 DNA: TGTGCCAGCAGCGTAGTGCAGAGCACCGGGGAGCTGTTTTTT

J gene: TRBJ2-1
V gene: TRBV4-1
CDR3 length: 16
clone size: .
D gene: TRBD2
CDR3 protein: CASRTYGLAGVNEQFF
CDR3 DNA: TGCGCCAGCAGAACTTACGGACTAGCGGGAGTAAATGAGCAGTTCTTC

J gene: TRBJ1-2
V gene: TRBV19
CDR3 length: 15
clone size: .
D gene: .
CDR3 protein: CASTTWGGANYGYTF
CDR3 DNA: TGTGCCAGTACCACCTGGGGGGGGGCGAACTATGGCTACACCTTC

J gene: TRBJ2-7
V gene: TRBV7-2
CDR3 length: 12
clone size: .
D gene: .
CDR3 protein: CASSGRPHEQYF
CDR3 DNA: TGTGCCAGCTCCGGACGGCCCCACGAGCAGTACTTC

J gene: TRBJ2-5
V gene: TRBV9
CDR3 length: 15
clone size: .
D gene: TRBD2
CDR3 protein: CASSGLAGPKETQYF
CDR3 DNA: TGTGCCAGCAGCGGACTAGCGGGACCTAAAGAGACCCAGTACTTC

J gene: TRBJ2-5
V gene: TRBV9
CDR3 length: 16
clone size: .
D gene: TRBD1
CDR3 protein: CASSVEGDRAQETQYF
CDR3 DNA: TGTGCCAGCAGCGTAGAGGGGGACAGGGCCCAAGAGACCCAGTACTTC

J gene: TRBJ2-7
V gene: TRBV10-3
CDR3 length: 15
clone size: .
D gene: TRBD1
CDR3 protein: CAISDLGQGAYEQYF
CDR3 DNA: TGTGCCATCAGTGATTTAGGACAGGGGGCCTACGAGCAGTACTTC

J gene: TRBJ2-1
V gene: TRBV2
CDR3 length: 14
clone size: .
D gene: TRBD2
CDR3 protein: CASSALAAHNEQFF
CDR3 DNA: TGTGCCAGCAGCGCGCTAGCGGCCCACAATGAGCAGTTCTTC

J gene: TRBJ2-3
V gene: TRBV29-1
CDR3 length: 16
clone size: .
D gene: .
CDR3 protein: CSVEGEGGTWTDTQYF
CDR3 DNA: TGCAGCGTTGAAGGGGAGGGGGGGACTTGGACAGATACGCAGTATTTT

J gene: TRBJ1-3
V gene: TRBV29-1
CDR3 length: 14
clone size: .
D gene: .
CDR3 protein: CSVVGREIGNTIYF
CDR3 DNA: TGCAGCGTTGTGGGCAGGGAAATCGGAAACACCATATATTTT

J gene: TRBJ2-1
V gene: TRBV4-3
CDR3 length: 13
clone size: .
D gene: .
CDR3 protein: CASSQDIGPFRFF
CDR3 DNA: TGCGCCAGCAGCCAAGATATAGGTCCCTTTCGGTTCTTC

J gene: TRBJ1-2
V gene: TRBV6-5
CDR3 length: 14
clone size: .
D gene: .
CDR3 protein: CASSYRAGFGGYTF
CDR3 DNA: TGTGCCAGCAGTTACCGGGCAGGGTTCGGGGGCTACACCTTC

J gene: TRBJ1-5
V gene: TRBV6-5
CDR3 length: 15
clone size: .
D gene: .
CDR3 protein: CASSYGTVGKQPQHF
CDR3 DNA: TGTGCCAGCAGTTACGGGACGGTTGGGAAACAGCCCCAGCATTTT

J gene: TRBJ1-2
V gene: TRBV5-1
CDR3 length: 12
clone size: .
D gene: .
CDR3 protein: CASRSGVDGYTF
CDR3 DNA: TGCGCCAGTAGAAGCGGAGTGGATGGCTACACCTTC

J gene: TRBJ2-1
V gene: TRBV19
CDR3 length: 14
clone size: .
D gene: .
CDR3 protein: CASSPGEGYNEQFF
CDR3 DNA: TGTGCCAGTAGTCCCGGGGAAGGCTACAATGAGCAGTTCTTC

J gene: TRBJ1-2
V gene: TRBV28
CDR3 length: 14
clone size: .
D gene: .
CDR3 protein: CASSLGGAFYGYTF
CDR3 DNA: TGTGCCAGCAGTTTAGGAGGGGCGTTCTATGGCTACACCTTC

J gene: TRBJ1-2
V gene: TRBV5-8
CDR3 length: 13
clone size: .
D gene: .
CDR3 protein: CASSFAEAYGYTF
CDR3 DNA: TGTGCCAGCAGCTTTGCCGAAGCCTATGGCTACACCTTC

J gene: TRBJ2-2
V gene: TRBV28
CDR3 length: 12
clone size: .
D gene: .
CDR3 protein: CASSTWAGELFF
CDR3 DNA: TGTGCCAGCAGTACTTGGGCCGGGGAGCTGTTTTTT

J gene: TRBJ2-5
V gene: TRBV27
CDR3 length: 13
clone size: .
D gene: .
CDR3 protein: CASSPRLQETQYF
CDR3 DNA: TGTGCCAGCAGTCCAAGGTTACAAGAGACCCAGTACTTC

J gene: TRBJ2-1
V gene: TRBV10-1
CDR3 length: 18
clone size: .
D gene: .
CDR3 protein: CASSESPHRDPSYNEQFF
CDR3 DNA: TGCGCCAGCAGTGAGTCTCCTCACCGGGACCCGTCCTACAATGAGCAGTTCTTC

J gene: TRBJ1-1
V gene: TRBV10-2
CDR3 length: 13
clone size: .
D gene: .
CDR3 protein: CASGQQGYTEAFF
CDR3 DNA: TGCGCCAGCGGGCAGCAGGGATACACTGAAGCTTTCTTT

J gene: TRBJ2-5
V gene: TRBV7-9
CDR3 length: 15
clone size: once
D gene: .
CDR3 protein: CASSPSPALQETQYF
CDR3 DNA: TGTGCCAGCAGCCCTAGCCCAGCACTCCAAGAGACCCAGTACTTC

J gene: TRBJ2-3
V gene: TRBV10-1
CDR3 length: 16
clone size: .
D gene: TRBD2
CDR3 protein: CASSGIAGGPTDTQYF
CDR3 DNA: TGCGCCAGCAGTGGAATAGCGGGAGGGCCCACAGATACGCAGTATTTT

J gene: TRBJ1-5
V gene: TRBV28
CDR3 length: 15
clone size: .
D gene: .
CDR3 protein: CASSLSAGLYQPQHF
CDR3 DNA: TGTGCCAGCAGTTTAAGCGCAGGGTTGTATCAGCCCCAGCATTTT

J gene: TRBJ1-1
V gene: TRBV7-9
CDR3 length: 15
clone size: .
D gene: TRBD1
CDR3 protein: CASSPRQGLDTEAFF
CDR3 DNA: TGTGCCAGCAGCCCCAGACAGGGTTTAGACACTGAAGCTTTCTTT

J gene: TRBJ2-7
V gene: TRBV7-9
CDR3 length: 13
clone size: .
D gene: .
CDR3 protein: CASSAPSAYEQYF
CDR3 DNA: TGTGCCAGCAGCGCTCCATCAGCCTACGAGCAGTACTTC

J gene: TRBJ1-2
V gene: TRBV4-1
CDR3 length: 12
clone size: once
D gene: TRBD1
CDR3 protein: CASRDRSYGYTF
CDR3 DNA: TGCGCCAGCAGGGACAGGAGCTATGGCTACACCTTC

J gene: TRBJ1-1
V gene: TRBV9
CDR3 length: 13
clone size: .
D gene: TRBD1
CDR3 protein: CASGTGMNTEAFF
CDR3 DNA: TGTGCCAGCGGGACAGGGATGAACACTGAAGCTTTCTTT

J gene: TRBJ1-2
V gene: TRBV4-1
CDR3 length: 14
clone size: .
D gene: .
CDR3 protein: CASSRAGGNYGYTF
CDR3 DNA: TGCGCCAGCAGCCGCGCCGGGGGGAACTATGGCTACACCTTC

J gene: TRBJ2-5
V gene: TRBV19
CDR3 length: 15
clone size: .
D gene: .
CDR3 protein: CASSIGTGTQETQYF
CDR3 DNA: TGTGCCAGTAGTATCGGTACAGGGACCCAAGAGACCCAGTACTTC

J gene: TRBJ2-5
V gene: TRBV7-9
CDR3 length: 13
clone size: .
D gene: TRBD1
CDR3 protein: CASSHGQGETQYF
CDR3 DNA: TGTGCCAGCAGCCACGGACAGGGAGAGACCCAGTACTTC

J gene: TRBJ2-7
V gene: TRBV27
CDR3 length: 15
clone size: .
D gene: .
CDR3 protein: CASSFWGSSTYEQYF
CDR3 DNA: TGTGCCAGCAGTTTTTGGGGGAGCAGCACCTACGAGCAGTACTTC

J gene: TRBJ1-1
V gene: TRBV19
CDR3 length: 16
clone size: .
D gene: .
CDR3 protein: CASSIDFGAEDTEAFF
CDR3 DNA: TGTGCCAGTAGTATAGATTTTGGGGCGGAGGACACTGAAGCTTTCTTT

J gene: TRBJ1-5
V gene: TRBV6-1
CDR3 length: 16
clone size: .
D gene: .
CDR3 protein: CASSDPDSPWDQPQHF
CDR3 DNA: TGTGCCAGCAGTGACCCCGACTCTCCCTGGGATCAGCCCCAGCATTTT

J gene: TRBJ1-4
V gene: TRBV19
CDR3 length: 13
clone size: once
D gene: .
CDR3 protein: CASSRIWGEKLFF
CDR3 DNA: TGTGCCAGTAGTCGGATATGGGGTGAAAAACTGTTTTTT